These T cell receptor beta chains were read from a single sample in a study of blood T cell repertoires in COVID-19. Assay used: immunoSEQ multiplex PCR; TCRdb lists only in-frame clones, some missing. Found here are approximately 52,000 clones, less than 90% of them singletons; the top ten hold 1% to 1.5%. Input material: peripheral blood. These receptors came from a man aged 55 to 69 with acute or convalescent COVID-19. CDR3s leave out the opening cysteine and the closing phenylalanine or tryptophan. The order of the fields is D gene, J gene, V gene, CDR3 protein. A D gene is named only where the DNA matches it firmly.

D gene: .
J gene: TRBJ2-5
V gene: TRBV5-1
CDR3 protein: ASSSGDGQETQY

D gene: TRBD2
J gene: TRBJ2-3
V gene: TRBV27
CDR3 protein: ASSEGLAGVTDTQY

D gene: TRBD2
J gene: TRBJ2-3
V gene: TRBV7-9
CDR3 protein: ASSLLAGGN

D gene: .
J gene: TRBJ1-5
V gene: TRBV19
CDR3 protein: ASSVRQSDSNQPQH

D gene: TRBD1
J gene: TRBJ2-1
V gene: TRBV2
CDR3 protein: ASSEPGQGINEQF

D gene: TRBD1
J gene: TRBJ1-4
V gene: TRBV7-9
CDR3 protein: ASSLGTGQRNEKLF

D gene: .
J gene: TRBJ2-6
V gene: TRBV7-2
CDR3 protein: ASSGQPVASGANVLT

D gene: .
J gene: TRBJ2-1
V gene: TRBV7-2
CDR3 protein: ASGLVGLMVEQF

D gene: .
J gene: TRBJ1-5
V gene: TRBV5-8
CDR3 protein: ASSLGTGTRSNQPQH

D gene: .
J gene: TRBJ2-5
V gene: TRBV5-4
CDR3 protein: ASSRLGAETQY

D gene: .
J gene: TRBJ1-2
V gene: TRBV19
CDR3 protein: ASSSRELYGYT

D gene: .
J gene: TRBJ1-3
V gene: TRBV18
CDR3 protein: ASSPLQELSGNTIY

D gene: .
J gene: TRBJ1-5
V gene: TRBV7-2
CDR3 protein: ASRNQGLYQPQH

D gene: .
J gene: TRBJ1-5
V gene: TRBV7-2
CDR3 protein: ASSLDLTGVNQPQH

D gene: .
J gene: TRBJ2-7
V gene: TRBV30
CDR3 protein: AWDLSGYEQY

D gene: TRBD2
J gene: TRBJ2-7
V gene: TRBV27
CDR3 protein: ASSMGLAGMGYEQY

D gene: .
J gene: TRBJ2-3
V gene: TRBV3-1/TRBV3-2
CDR3 protein: ASSQGSLSTDTQY

D gene: TRBD1
J gene: TRBJ2-7
V gene: TRBV6-5
CDR3 protein: ASSLSGTGGYEQY

D gene: .
J gene: TRBJ1-6
V gene: TRBV5-5
CDR3 protein: ASSLTSGTVFSPLH

D gene: .
J gene: TRBJ1-2
V gene: TRBV2
CDR3 protein: ASSLETNYGYT

D gene: .
J gene: TRBJ1-2
V gene: TRBV5-1
CDR3 protein: ASSPDGNYGYT

D gene: .
J gene: TRBJ2-3
V gene: TRBV5-1
CDR3 protein: ASSLEGGGPYTQY

D gene: TRBD2
J gene: TRBJ2-7
V gene: TRBV6-2/TRBV6-3
CDR3 protein: ASSYSGGAYYEQY

D gene: .
J gene: TRBJ1-1
V gene: TRBV19
CDR3 protein: ASSLAGFGLLNTEAF

D gene: .
J gene: TRBJ1-6
V gene: TRBV18
CDR3 protein: ASSDRNSPLH

D gene: TRBD1
J gene: TRBJ2-2
V gene: TRBV7-7
CDR3 protein: ASSLVPGGRTGELF